The 15 T cell receptor beta chains below all came from one sample that was sequenced in a study of identical twins. In TCRdb, the 5' RACE reads were re-called with MiXCR into one record per CDR3 protein. Among hundreds of thousands of distinct CDR3 sequences listed, over 13% were seen once. The specimen was memory (CD45RO+) T cells sorted from blood. The receptor source for this set is a woman aged 18-29 years in good health.

This clonotype was found many times. This sequence joins TRBV6-5 and TRBJ2-2, with TRBD1 matching 7 bases. Looked up from germline, CDR1 is MNHEY and CDR2 is SVGAGI. The CDR3 sequence is 12 residues long. V shed 6 bases and J 6 bases; nucleotides not matched to a gene: 1. CDR3 bases: TGTGCCAGCAGAACAGGGGCCGGGGAGCTGTTTTTT. Translated, it gives CASRTGAGELFF.

In this sample, this clonotype turned up a few times. The J gene is TRBJ1-1, the V gene TRBV6-2 or TRBV6-3, with TRBD1 matching 9 bases. CDR3 length equals 15 residues. CDR1 and CDR2 (germline): MNHEY, SVGEGT. Trimming cost V 7 bases and J 4 bases; bases outside gene matches: 10. Here the CDR3 DNA reads TGTGCCAGCACCTCACAGGGGGCTGCGACCACTGAAGCTTTCTTT. Translation: CASTSQGAATTEAFF.

The chain employs TRBV7-9 and TRBJ2-1; D not certain. Per germline, CDR1 SEHNR and CDR2 FQNEAQ (reference sequence). Trimming removed 4 bases at V and 8 bases at J, with 9 bases between. CDR3 length: 12 residues. The CDR3: CASSSRAYEQFF. DNA of the CDR3: TGTGCCAGCAGCTCTCGGGCCTATGAGCAGTTCTTC.

The chain uses TRBV19 and TRBJ2-3; 9 bases match TRBD2. CDR1 and CDR2 from the germline V gene are LNHDA and SQIVND (reference sequence). The J segment lost 4 bases and the V segment lost 7 bases, leaving 9 bases of the junction unmatched. The CDR3 is made up of 15 amino acids. The CDR3 DNA sequence: TGTGCCAGTAAGGTAGCGGGAGTTTTAGCAGATACGCAGTATTTT. As protein: CASKVAGVLADTQYF.

The chain is built from TRBV20-1 and TRBJ2-1, with 13 bases matching TRBD2. This CDR3 has 14 residues. Trimming removed 6 bases from V and 7 bases from J; junction bases left unmatched: 6. Germline V gene lookup returns CDR1 DFQATT and CDR2 SNEGSKA (reference sequence). CDR3 protein: CSATGTSGTNEQFF. CDR3 nucleotides: TGCAGTGCGACCGGGACTAGCGGGACGAATGAGCAGTTCTTC.

This sequence joins TRBV11-3 and TRBJ2-1, with D possibly called TRBD1 or TRBD2 (5 bases each). The V gene's germline CDR1 is SGHNT and CDR2 YENEEA. There are 16 residues in the CDR3. Trimming left V 5 bases short and J 4 bases short, with 18 bases between. The CDR3 protein is CASSQTMGRGYNEQFF. The CDR3 coding sequence is TGTGCCAGCAGCCAGACAATGGGGCGCGGGTACAATGAGCAGTTCTTC.

This clonotype was recorded at least ten times. The gene calls are TRBV7-9 and TRBJ2-7; 7 nucleotides match TRBD1. The CDR3 is 14 residues long. Per germline, CDR1 SEHNR and CDR2 FQNEAQ (reference sequence). The trim removed 2 bases at V and 5 bases at J, leaving 6 bases unmatched. CDR3 nucleotide sequence: TGTGCCAGCAGCTTACAAAGGGGGCCAGACGAGCAGTACTTC. It specifies CASSLQRGPDEQYF.

This clonotype has a handful of counts. The rearrangement joins TRBV12-3 or TRBV12-4 to TRBJ1-5; 9 nucleotides agree with TRBD1. Unmatched junction bases numbered 3, after V lost 4 bases and J lost 5 bases. The CDR3 covers 14 residues. The CDR3 is CASSWGQGHQPQHF. The CDR3 nucleotides read TGTGCCAGCAGTTGGGGACAGGGCCATCAGCCCCAGCATTTT.

This clonotype showed up just a few times. The chain combines TRBV6-1 with TRBJ2-3; 8 nucleotides match TRBD2. With 2 bases clipped from V and 5 bases from J, the junction kept 6 bases outside the gene matches. The CDR3 has 15 residues. The germline V gene encodes CDR1 MNHNS and CDR2 SASEGT. This chain's CDR3 is CASSEPGGRKDTQYF. In DNA, the CDR3 is TGTGCCAGCAGTGAACCGGGAGGGCGGAAAGATACGCAGTATTTT.

This clonotype was found a few times. This chain connects TRBV10-3 to TRBJ2-3; no firm D call. Germline loops: CDR1 ENHRY, CDR2 SYGVKD. V lost 5 bases to trimming and J lost 6 bases, with 9 bases between them. This CDR3 is built from 12 residues. The CDR3 reads CAISPKGDTQYF. CDR3 nucleotides: TGTGCCATCAGTCCGAAGGGCGATACGCAGTATTTT.

A remark on this clonotype: A single base separates this from a much larger clone, so it may be a read error. The gene calls are TRBV28 and TRBJ2-3, with D tentatively TRBD1 or TRBD2 (5 bases each). V gave up 5 bases and J gave up 9 bases, with 12 bases separating them. The germline gives CDR1 MDHEN, CDR2 SYDVKM. CDR3 length: 12 residues. The DNA of the CDR3 is TGTGCCAGCAGTGCCGTCCGGGGCACGCAGTATTTT. Protein sequence: CASSAVRGTQYF.

Only a few counts were recorded for this clonotype. The chain carries TRBV20-1 and TRBJ1-5, with TRBD1 identical over 10 bases. The junction had 2 bases not matched to a gene; V was cut back by 5 bases and J by 7 bases. CDR3 length equals 12 residues. In germline, CDR1 is DFQATT, CDR2 SNEGSKA (reference sequence). CDR3 nucleotide sequence: TGCAGTGCTCGGACAGGGGGGCAGCCCCAGCATTTT. Amino acids: CSARTGGQPQHF.

This clonotype was recorded at least ten times. The rearrangement links TRBV3-1 to TRBJ2-1; 8 nucleotides agree with TRBD2. Trimming took 1 base from V and 13 from J; bases not matched to a gene: 9. Germline V gives CDR1 LGHDT, CDR2 YNNKEL (reference sequence). The CDR3 runs 14 residues. CDR3 protein: CASSQVSGGGTQFF. The CDR3 DNA reads as TGTGCCAGCAGCCAAGTCTCGGGGGGGGGCACCCAGTTCTTC.

This clonotype was found a few times. The V and J genes are TRBV20-1 and TRBJ2-7; 9 nucleotides agree with TRBD1. The CDR3 is made up of 17 amino acids. Germline assignment: CDR1 DFQATT and CDR2 SNEGSKA (reference sequence). V shed 5 bases, J shed 5 bases, and the junction held 19 bases outside the gene matches. The CDR3, as DNA: TGCAGTGCTTTCGGACAGGGGAAGAGTGCGAGGGCCAACGAGCAGTACTTC. This gives the protein CSAFGQGKSARANEQYF.

The gene calls are TRBV11-2 and TRBJ1-2; 10 nucleotides agree with TRBD1. V shed 3 bases, J shed 5 bases, and the junction held 9 bases outside the gene matches. The CDR3 runs to 16 residues. CDR1 and CDR2 (germline): SGHAT, FQNNGV. CDR3 residues: CASSFRDRGWEYGYTF. CDR3 DNA sequence: TGTGCCAGCAGCTTCAGGGACAGGGGATGGGAGTATGGCTACACCTTC.